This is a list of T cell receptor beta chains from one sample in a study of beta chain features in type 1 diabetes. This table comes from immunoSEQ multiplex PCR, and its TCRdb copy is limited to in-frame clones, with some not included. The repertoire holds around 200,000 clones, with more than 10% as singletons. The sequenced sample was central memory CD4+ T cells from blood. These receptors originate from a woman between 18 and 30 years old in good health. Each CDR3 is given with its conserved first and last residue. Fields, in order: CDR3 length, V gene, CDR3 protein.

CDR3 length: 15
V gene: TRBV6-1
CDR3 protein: CASSETLGGTDTQYF

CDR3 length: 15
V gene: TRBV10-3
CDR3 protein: CAISDRTGGATEQYF

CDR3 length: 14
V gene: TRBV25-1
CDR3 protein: CASSEPGTNYGYTF

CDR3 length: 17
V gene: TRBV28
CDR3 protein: CASSPTTGIYSNQPQHF

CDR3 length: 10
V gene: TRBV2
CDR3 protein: CASSVLEAFF

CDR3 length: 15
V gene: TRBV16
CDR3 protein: CASSLRGSANYGYTF

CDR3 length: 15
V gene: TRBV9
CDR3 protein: CASSPRQESLYGYTF

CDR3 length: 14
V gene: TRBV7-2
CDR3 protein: CASSQQGAANEQFF

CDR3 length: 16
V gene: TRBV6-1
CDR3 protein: CASSEHTGADSSGYTF

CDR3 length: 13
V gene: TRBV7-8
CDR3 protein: CASSLLMNTEAFF

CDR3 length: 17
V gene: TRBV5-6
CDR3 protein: CASSLGQVISGANVLTF

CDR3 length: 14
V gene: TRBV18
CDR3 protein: CASSPTVHQETQYF

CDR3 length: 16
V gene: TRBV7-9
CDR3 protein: CASSLGRGDSTDTQYF

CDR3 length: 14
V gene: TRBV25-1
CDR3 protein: CAARTSGITDTQYF

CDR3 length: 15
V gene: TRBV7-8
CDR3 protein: CASSPRGGVGETQYF

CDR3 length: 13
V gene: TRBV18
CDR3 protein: CARRTSRPYEQYF

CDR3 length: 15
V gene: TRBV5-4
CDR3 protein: CASSLSSGVENIQYF

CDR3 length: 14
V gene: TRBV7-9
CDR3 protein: CASSKDRGIYGYTF

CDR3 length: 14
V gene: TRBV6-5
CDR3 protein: CASSYGEANTEAFF

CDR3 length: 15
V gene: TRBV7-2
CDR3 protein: CASSLGPGLQETQYF

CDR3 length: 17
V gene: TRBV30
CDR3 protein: CARSGPGLAGVTDTQYF

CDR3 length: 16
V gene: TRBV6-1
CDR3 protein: CASSEGGGDGRYGYTF

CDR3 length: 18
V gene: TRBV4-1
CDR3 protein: CASSHTTPRQLSGNTIYF

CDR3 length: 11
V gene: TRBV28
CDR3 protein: CASSLREPQHF

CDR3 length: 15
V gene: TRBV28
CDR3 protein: CASSRFSGIPSQKYF

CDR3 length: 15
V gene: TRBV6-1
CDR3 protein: CASSTGGGNNQPQHF

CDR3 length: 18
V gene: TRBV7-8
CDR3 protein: CASSFRLAGGGRLNEQFF

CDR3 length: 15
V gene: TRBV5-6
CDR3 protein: CASSLARDFYNEQFF

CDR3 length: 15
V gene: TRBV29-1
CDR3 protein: CSVGGDRSQDYGYTF

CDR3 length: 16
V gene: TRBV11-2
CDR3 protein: CASSLVTGLGIYEQYF

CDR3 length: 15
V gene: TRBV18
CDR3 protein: CASSLRITGANVLTF

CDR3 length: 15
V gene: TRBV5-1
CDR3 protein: CASRTSGDSYNEQFF

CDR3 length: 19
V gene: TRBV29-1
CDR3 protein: CSVSGTSGRATSSYNEQFF

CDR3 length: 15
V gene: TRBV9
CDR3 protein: CASSVGGDSSYEQYF

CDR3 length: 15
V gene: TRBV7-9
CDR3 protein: CASSLALRQYTEAFF

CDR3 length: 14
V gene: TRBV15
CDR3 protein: CATSRDLGAEKLFF

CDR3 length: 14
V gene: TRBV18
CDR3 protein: CASSPPAGGIEQFF

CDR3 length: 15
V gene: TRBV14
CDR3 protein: CASSLGTGAWETQYF

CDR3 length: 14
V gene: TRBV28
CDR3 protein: CASRAGVNNSPLHF

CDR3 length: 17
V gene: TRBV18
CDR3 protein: CASSGTSGSLSTDTQYF

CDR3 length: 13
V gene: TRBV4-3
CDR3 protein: CASSQDLDREQFF

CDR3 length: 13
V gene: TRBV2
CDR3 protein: CASSGSSKQAQYF

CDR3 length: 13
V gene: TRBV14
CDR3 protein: CASSQSGHTEAFF

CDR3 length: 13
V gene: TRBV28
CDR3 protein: CASSSGPKGELFF

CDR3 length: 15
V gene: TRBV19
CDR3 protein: CASRSRGSLKVEQFF

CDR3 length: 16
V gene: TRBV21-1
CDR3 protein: CASSKLAGNSTDTQYF

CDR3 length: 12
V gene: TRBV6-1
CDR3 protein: CASSNGGNGYTF

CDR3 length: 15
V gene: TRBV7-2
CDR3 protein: CASSFGTGVTGELFF